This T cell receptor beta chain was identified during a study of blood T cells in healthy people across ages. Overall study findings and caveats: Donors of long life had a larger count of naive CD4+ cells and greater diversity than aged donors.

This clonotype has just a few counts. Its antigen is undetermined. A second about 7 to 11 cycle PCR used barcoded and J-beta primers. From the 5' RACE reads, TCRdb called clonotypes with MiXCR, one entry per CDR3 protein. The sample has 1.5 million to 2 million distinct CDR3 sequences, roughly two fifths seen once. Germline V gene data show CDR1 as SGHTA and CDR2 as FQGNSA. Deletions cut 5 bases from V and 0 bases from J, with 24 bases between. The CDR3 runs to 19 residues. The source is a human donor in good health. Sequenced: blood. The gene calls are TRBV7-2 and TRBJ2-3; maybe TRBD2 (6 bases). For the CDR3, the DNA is TGTGCCAGCAGCCAAAATCCGGGACGGGGGATGTCTAGCACAGATACGCAGTATTTT. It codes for CASSQNPGRGMSSTDTQYF.